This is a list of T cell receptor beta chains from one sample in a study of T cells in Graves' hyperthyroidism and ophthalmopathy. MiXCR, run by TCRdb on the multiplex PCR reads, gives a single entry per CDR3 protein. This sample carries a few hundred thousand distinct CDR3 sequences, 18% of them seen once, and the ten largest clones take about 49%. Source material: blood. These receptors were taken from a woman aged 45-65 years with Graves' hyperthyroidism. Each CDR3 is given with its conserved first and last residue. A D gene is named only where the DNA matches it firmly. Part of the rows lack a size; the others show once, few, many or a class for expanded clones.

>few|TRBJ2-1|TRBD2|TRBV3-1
CASSPGLAGEAYNEQFF
TGTGCCAGCAGCCCGGGACTAGCGGGAGAAGCTTACAATGAGCAGTTCTTC
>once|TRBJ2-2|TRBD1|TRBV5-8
CASRWGTDPTSGELFF
TGTGCCAGCAGGTGGGGGACAGATCCCACCAGCGGGGAGCTGTTTTTT
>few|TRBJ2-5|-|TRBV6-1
CASSGGVGQETQYF
TGTGCCAGCAGTGGAGGGGTGGGTCAAGAGACCCAGTACTTC
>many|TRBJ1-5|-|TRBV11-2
CASSPTGGNQPQHF
TGTGCCAGCAGCCCTACCGGGGGAAATCAGCCCCAGCATTTT
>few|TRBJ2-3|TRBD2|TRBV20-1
CSARVMASGGLSTDTQYF
TGCAGTGCTAGAGTTATGGCTAGCGGGGGCCTAAGCACAGATACGCAGTATTTT
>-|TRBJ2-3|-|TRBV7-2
CASSFQGRTQYF
TGTGCCAGCAGCTTTCAGGGCCGGACGCAGTATTTT
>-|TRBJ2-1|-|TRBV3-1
CASRYLGGEQFF
TGTGCCAGCAGGTACTTGGGAGGCGAGCAGTTCTTC
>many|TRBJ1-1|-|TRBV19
CASRSQGGWENTEAFF
TGTGCCAGTAGGTCCCAGGGTGGATGGGAGAACACTGAAGCTTTCTTT
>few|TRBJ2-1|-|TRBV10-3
CAISESRLASNEQFF
TGTGCCATCAGTGAGTCTCGCCTAGCGAGCAATGAGCAGTTCTTC
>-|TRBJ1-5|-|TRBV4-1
CASSQVRGSNQPQHF
TGCGCCAGCAGCCAAGTCCGGGGAAGCAATCAGCCCCAGCATTTT
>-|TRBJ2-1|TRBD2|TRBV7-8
CASSLGLTSSGSFNEQFF
TGTGCCAGCAGCTTGGGGCTAACGTCTAGCGGGAGTTTTAATGAGCAGTTCTTC
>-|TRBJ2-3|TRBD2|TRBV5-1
CASSLAGERPGLASDTQYF
TGCGCCAGCAGCTTGGCCGGCGAAAGACCGGGACTAGCGTCGGATACGCAGTATTTT
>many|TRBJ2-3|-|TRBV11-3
CASSLGGLEGPDTQYF
TGTGCCAGCAGCTTAGGGGGTCTAGAGGGGCCAGATACGCAGTATTTT
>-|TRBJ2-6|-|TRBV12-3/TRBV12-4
CASRRTGANVLTF
TGTGCCAGCCGTAGGACTGGGGCCAACGTCCTGACTTTC
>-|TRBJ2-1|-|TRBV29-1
CSVYPPDYNEQFF
TGCAGCGTTTACCCCCCCGATTACAATGAGCAGTTCTTC
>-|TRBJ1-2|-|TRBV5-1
CASSLGSVNYGYTF
TGCGCCAGCAGCTTGGGATCGGTAAACTATGGCTACACCTTC
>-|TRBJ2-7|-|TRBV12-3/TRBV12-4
CASGKKDWPYEQYF
TGTGCCAGCGGAAAAAAGGACTGGCCCTACGAGCAGTACTTC
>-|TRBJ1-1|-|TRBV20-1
CSATGRTEAFF
TGCAGTGCGACGGGGCGCACTGAAGCTTTCTTT
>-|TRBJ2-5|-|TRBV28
CASSLSAGQETQYF
TGTGCCAGCAGTTTATCGGCAGGGCAAGAGACCCAGTACTTC
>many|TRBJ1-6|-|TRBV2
CASSRDSPLHF
TGTGCCAGCAGCAGGGATTCACCCCTCCACTTT
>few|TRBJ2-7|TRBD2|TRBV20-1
CSAEKPGLAGTYEQYF
TGCAGTGCTGAAAAACCGGGACTAGCGGGGACCTACGAGCAGTACTTC
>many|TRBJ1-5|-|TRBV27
CASRSGSGGRQPQHF
TGTGCCAGCAGATCAGGTTCCGGGGGAAGGCAGCCCCAGCATTTT
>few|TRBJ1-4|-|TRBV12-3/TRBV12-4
CASSPGSLNEKLFF
TGTGCCAGCAGTCCCGGGAGTCTCAATGAAAAACTGTTTTTT
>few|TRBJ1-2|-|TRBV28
CAITVSLGEPSGYTF
TGTGCCATCACAGTCAGTCTGGGGGAACCATCTGGCTACACCTTC